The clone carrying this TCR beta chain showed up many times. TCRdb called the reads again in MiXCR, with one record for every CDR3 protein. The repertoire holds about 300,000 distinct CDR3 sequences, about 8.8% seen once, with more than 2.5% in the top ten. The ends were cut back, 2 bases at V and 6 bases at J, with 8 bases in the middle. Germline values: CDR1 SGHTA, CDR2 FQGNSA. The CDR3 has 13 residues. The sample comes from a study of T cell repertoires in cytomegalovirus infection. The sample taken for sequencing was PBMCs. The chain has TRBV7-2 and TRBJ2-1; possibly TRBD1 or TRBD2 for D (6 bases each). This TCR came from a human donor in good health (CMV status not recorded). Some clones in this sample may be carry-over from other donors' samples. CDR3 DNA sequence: TGTGCCAGCAGCTTATGGGGGGCCAATGAGCAGTTCTTC. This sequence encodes CASSLWGANEQFF.